This T cell receptor beta chain was found in a study of CD8 T cells in Susac syndrome. Roughly 0.45 to 1 ug RNA was reverse transcribed with random hexamers. TCR beta CDR3 was amplified by immunoSEQ multiplex PCR. This amplification extended across 54 Vbeta and 13 Jbeta segments. TCRdb re-called the immunoSEQ multiplex PCR reads with MiXCR, one entry per CDR3 protein. The sample holds about 120,000 distinct CDR3 sequences, 94% seen once. CDR1 is MNHEY and CDR2 is SVGAGI in the germline V gene. The CDR3 covers 14 residues. V lost 7 bases and J lost 7; bases outside the gene matches: 5. Controls matched for sex and age were healthy donors.

The specimen was CD4+ T cells from PBMCs. This rearrangement joins TRBV6-5 to TRBJ1-4; 11 bases are a match to TRBD1. The clonotype comes from a human donor in good health. This CDR3 reads CASTTGQGVEKLFF. In nucleotides, the CDR3 is TGTGCCAGCACGACGGGACAGGGGGTTGAAAAACTGTTTTTT.